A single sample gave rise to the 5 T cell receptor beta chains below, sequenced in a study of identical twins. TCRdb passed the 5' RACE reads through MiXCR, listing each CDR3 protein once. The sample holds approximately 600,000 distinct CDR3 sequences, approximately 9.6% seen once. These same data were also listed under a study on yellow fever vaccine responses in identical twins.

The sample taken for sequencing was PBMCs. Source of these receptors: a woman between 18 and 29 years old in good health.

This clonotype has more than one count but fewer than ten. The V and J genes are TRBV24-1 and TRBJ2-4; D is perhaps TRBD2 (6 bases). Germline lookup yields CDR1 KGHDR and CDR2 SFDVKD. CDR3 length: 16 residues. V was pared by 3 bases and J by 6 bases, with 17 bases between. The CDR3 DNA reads TGTGCCACCAGTGATCCACACGGGGGTTCCCCAAACATTCAGTACTTC. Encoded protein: CATSDPHGGSPNIQYF.

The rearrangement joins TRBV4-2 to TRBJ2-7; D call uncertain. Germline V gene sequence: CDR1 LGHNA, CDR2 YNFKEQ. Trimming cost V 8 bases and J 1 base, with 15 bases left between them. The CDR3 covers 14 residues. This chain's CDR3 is CASPWASPSYEQYF. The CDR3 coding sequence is TGTGCCAGCCCCTGGGCCAGCCCATCCTACGAGCAGTACTTC.

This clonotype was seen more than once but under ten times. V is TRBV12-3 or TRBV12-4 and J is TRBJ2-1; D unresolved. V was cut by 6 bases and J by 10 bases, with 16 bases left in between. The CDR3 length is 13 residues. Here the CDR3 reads CASSLRRRIEQFF. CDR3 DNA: TGTGCCAGCAGCCTTAGGCGCCGGATAGAGCAGTTCTTC.

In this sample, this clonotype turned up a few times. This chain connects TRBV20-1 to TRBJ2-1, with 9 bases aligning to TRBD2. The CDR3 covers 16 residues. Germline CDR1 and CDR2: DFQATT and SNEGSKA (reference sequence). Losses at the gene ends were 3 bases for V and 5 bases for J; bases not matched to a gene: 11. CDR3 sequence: CSARQRLAGANNEQFF. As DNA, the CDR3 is TGCAGTGCTAGGCAGCGTTTAGCGGGGGCAAACAATGAGCAGTTCTTC.

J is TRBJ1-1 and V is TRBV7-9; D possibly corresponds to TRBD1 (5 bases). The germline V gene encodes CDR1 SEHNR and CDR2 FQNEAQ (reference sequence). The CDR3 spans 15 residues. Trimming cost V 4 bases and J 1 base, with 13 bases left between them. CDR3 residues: CASSSFLGQNTEAFF. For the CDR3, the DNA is TGTGCCAGCAGCTCTTTCCTGGGGCAGAACACTGAAGCTTTCTTT.